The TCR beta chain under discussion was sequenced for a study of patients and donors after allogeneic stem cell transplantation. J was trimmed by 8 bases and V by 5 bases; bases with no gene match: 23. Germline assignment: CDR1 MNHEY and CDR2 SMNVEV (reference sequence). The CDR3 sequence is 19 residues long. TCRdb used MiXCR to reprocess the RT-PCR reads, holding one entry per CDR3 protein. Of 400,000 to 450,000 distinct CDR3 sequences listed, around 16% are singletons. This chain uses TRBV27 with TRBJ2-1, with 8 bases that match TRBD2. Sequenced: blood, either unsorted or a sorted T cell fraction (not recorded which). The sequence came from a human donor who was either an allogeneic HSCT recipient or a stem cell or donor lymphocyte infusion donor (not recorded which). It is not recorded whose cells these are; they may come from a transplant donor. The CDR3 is CASSPMPPRLAPSKDEQFF. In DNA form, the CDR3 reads TGTGCCAGCAGTCCTATGCCCCCGCGACTAGCGCCCTCAAAGGATGAGCAGTTCTTC.